The 25 T cell receptor beta chains listed next were all sequenced from one sample in a study of blood T cell repertoires in COVID-19. Repertoires were generated with immunoSEQ multiplex PCR, while TCRdb's copy carries only in-frame clones and drops some. The sample includes 110,000 or so clones, about nine tenths seen only once; the top ten take roughly 8%. The sample consisted of peripheral blood. The receptors shown here come from a man between 65 and 79 years old who had recovered from COVID-19.

The J gene is TRBJ2-3, the V gene TRBV5-4; 7 bases fit TRBD1. This CDR3 contains 16 residues. Germline CDR1 is SGHNT and CDR2 is YYREEE (reference sequence). V lost 4 bases to trimming and J lost 2 bases; unmatched junction nucleotides: 10. The CDR3 nucleotides are TGTGCCAGCAGCGAGCTTAGACAGGGACCCACAGATACGCAGTATTTT. It codes for CASSELRQGPTDTQYF.

J is TRBJ2-7 and V is TRBV7-9; tentative D call: TRBD1 (6 bases). The germline V and J ends were trimmed by 2 bases and 5 bases, with 16 bases remaining between them. The CDR3 has 15 residues. Germline V lookup: CDR1 SEHNR, CDR2 FQNEAQ (reference sequence). Written as DNA, the CDR3 is TGTGCCAGCAGCTTAATGGGGGCTGGGCCCCACGAGCAGTACTTC. It codes for CASSLMGAGPHEQYF.

This clone was seen only once. The chain uses TRBV7-6 and TRBJ2-3; 11 bases agree with TRBD2. The CDR3 is 17 amino acids. J gave up 2 bases and V 1 base, and 5 bases lay outside the gene matches. Germline CDR1 SGHVS, CDR2 FNYEAQ. The CDR3 DNA sequence: TGTGCCAGCAGCTTAGAGGCTAGCGGGGGGAACACAGATACGCAGTATTTT. Translation gives CASSLEASGGNTDTQYF. Full variable domain (rest looked up from reference TRBV7-6 and TRBJ2-3): GAGVSQSPRYKVTKRGQDVALRCDPISGHVSLYWYRQALGQGPEFLTYFNYEAQQDKSGLPNDRFSAERPEGSISTLTIQRTEQRDSAMYRCASSLEASGGNTDTQYFGPGTRLTVL.

For this clone: Distinct nucleotide sequences in the sample also encode this CDR3. The V gene is TRBV3-1 (or the pseudogene TRBV3-2), the J gene TRBJ2-7, with D tentatively TRBD2 (5 bases). This CDR3 is built from 16 residues. From germline, CDR1 is LGHDT and CDR2 YNNKEL (reference sequence). V lost 4 bases and J 0 bases, leaving 16 bases between the germline ends. CDR3 amino acids: CASSPFGGSSSYEQYF. CDR3 bases: TGTGCCAGCAGCCCATTCGGCGGGTCGAGCTCCTACGAGCAGTACTTC.

The chain couples TRBV10-1 to TRBJ2-3; the D gene is possibly TRBD2 (5 bases). From germline, CDR1 is WNHNN and CDR2 SYGVQD (reference sequence). Trimming took off 5 bases at V and 0 bases at J, with 9 bases between the two ends. The CDR3 length is 14 residues. The chain's CDR3 is CASSPGYSTDTQYF. In DNA, the CDR3 is TGCGCCAGCAGTCCGGGATACAGCACAGATACGCAGTATTTT.

This chain joins TRBV3-1 (or the pseudogene TRBV3-2) and TRBJ2-1, with TRBD1 matching 8 bases. Unmatched junction bases numbered 6, after V lost 2 bases and J lost 6 bases. This CDR3 is built from 15 residues. In germline, CDR1 is LGHDT, CDR2 YNNKEL (reference sequence). The CDR3 spells CASSQMTGAGNEQFF. CDR3 sequence (DNA): TGTGCCAGCAGCCAAATGACAGGGGCTGGCAATGAGCAGTTCTTC.

This clone appeared a few times. The chain recombines TRBV30 with TRBJ2-2; TRBD1 matches at 8 bases. The CDR3 totals 15 residues. Germline loops: CDR1 GTSNPN, CDR2 SVGIG (reference sequence). Losses at the gene ends were 0 bases for V and 6 bases for J; bases not matched to a gene: 6. CDR3 protein: CAWSVPGGYSGELFF. CDR3 nucleotides: TGTGCCTGGAGTGTACCAGGGGGCTATTCCGGGGAGCTGTTTTTT.

This chain uses TRBV6-5 with TRBJ2-7; the D is unclear. V lost 4 bases and J 1 base, leaving 11 bases between the germline ends. The CDR3 extends over 14 amino acids. From germline, CDR1 is MNHEY and CDR2 SVGAGI. The CDR3 sequence: CASSSSTESYEQYF. CDR3 coding DNA: TGTGCCAGCAGTTCCTCCACAGAGTCCTACGAGCAGTACTTC.

This sequence joins TRBV5-1 and TRBJ2-7, with 9 bases lining up with TRBD2. The V gene end was trimmed by 0 bases and the J gene end by 0 bases; junction bases not matched to a gene: 4. Germline CDR1 and CDR2: SGHRS and YFSETQ. The CDR3 extends over 16 amino acids. In nucleotides, the CDR3 is TGCGCCAGCAGCTTGGGCTTAGCGGGGGACTCCTACGAGCAGTACTTC. Translation: CASSLGLAGDSYEQYF.

V and J are TRBV7-2 and TRBJ2-3; 7 nucleotides agree with TRBD2. J gave up 6 bases and V 3 bases, and 6 bases lay outside the gene matches. The CDR3 consists of 14 residues. Germline CDR1 SGHTA, CDR2 FQGNSA. In DNA, the CDR3 is TGTGCCAGCAGCTTGGGAGGGGATGGGGATACGCAGTATTTT. Its protein product is CASSLGGDGDTQYF. Based on the CDR3 plus reference TRBV7-2 and TRBJ2-3, the full variable domain is GAGVSQSPSNKVTEKGKDVELRCDPISGHTALYWYRQSLGQGLEFLIYFQGNSAPDKSGLPSDRFSAERTGGSVSTLTIQRTQQEDSAVYLCASSLGGDGDTQYFGPGTRLTVL.

The chain carries TRBV27 and TRBJ2-3; 9 bases are a match to TRBD2. The V gene end was trimmed by 2 bases and the J gene end by 1 base; junction bases not matched to a gene: 4. The CDR3 sequence is 16 residues long. Germline V gives CDR1 MNHEY, CDR2 SMNVEV (reference sequence). In DNA form, the CDR3 reads TGTGCCAGCAGTTTAAGGGTAGCGGGGGGCACAGATACGCAGTATTTT. The encoded protein is CASSLRVAGGTDTQYF.

This rearrangement joins TRBV29-1 to TRBJ1-2, with 8 bases identical to TRBD1. Germline V gives CDR1 SQVTM, CDR2 ANQGSEA. Trimming cost V 6 bases and J 3 bases; bases outside gene matches: 6. CDR3 length: 13 amino acids. In nucleotides, the CDR3 is TGCAGCGTCGCAGGGGGCATGGACTATGGCTACACCTTC. It specifies CSVAGGMDYGYTF.

This chain joins TRBV7-2 and TRBJ1-1, with 7 bases that match TRBD1. With 7 bases clipped from V and 5 bases from J, the junction kept 10 bases outside the gene matches. Germline CDR1 is SGHTA and CDR2 is FQGNSA. The CDR3 is 14 residues long. The CDR3 DNA reads as TGTGCCAGCAACCTCGACAGGGAGCGGACTGAAGCTTTCTTT. It is translated as CASNLDRERTEAFF.

In this sample, this clone turned up once. The rearrangement uses TRBV19 and TRBJ1-4; 9 bases match TRBD1. The V and J ends lost 6 bases and 8 bases, in that order; junction bases with no gene match: 7. The CDR3 spans 14 residues. CDR1 is LNHDA and CDR2 is SQIVND in the germline V gene (reference sequence). The CDR3 reads CASSRSGQGEKLFF. In DNA form, the CDR3 reads TGTGCCAGTAGCCGATCGGGACAGGGAGAAAAACTGTTTTTT. Variable domain in full (rest from reference TRBV19 and TRBJ1-4): DGGITQSPKYLFRKEGQNVTLSCEQNLNHDAMYWYRQDPGQGLRLIYYSQIVNDFQKGDIAEGYSVSREKKESFPLTVTSAQKNPTAFYLCASSRSGQGEKLFFGSGTQLSVL.

The chain links TRBV7-8 to TRBJ1-3; D is uncertain. This CDR3 is built from 15 residues. Per the germline V gene, CDR1 is SGHVS and CDR2 is FQNEAQ. The ends were cut back, 1 base at V and 3 bases at J, with 10 bases in the middle. CDR3 residues: CASSLGLPGGNTIYF. DNA of the CDR3: TGTGCCAGCAGCTTAGGTCTACCCGGTGGAAACACCATATATTTT.

The chain carries TRBV19 and TRBJ1-3; D gene unclear. This CDR3 has 13 residues. Trimming took 3 bases from V and 3 from J, leaving 6 bases between them. Looked up from germline, CDR1 is LNHDA and CDR2 is SQIVND (reference sequence). CDR3 loop: CASSINGGNTIYF. The CDR3 DNA is TGTGCCAGTAGTATCAACGGTGGAAACACCATATATTTT.

A few counts support this clone. The chain joins TRBV7-2 to TRBJ1-2; D call uncertain. Per the germline V gene, CDR1 is SGHTA and CDR2 is FQGNSA. V gave up 3 bases and J gave up 0 bases, with 8 bases separating them. The CDR3 totals 14 residues. CDR3 residues: CASSFYRANYGYTF. For the CDR3, the DNA is TGTGCCAGCAGCTTCTACAGAGCTAACTATGGCTACACCTTC.

J is TRBJ1-2 and V is TRBV14; the match to TRBD1 covers 9 bases. The CDR3 is 16 residues long. Germline values: CDR1 SGHDN, CDR2 FVKESK. The V and J ends lost 2 bases and 4 bases, in that order; junction bases with no gene match: 8. The DNA for the CDR3 is TGTGCCAGCAGCCAACGGACAGGGGAGGTTCTCTATGGCTACACCTTC. Protein sequence: CASSQRTGEVLYGYTF.

This clone was detected only once. The chain employs TRBV5-6 and TRBJ2-7; D may be TRBD1 (5 bases). CDR3 length: 12 residues. V lost 5 bases and J 3 bases, leaving 9 bases between the germline ends. Germline V gene data show CDR1 as SGHDT and CDR2 as YYEEEE. CDR3 DNA: TGTGCCAGCAGTGCTGACAGCTACGAGCAGTACTTC. It encodes CASSADSYEQYF.

Worth noting for this clone: A junction boundary mismatches the germline segment, possibly from a read error. The chain uses TRBV6-6 and TRBJ2-1; TRBD2 might be the D (6 bases). Germline CDR1 and CDR2: MNHNY and SVGAGI (reference sequence). The length of the CDR3 is 13 residues. DNA of the CDR3: TGTGCCAGCAGTTGGGACTCCTATAATGAGCAGTTCTTC. Its protein is CASSWDSYNEQFF.

The chain has TRBV5-1 and TRBJ2-2; TRBD2 agrees at 9 bases. The length of the CDR3 is 17 residues. From germline, CDR1 is SGHRS and CDR2 YFSETQ. Trimming took 2 bases from V and 4 from J; bases not matched to a gene: 9. In DNA form, the CDR3 reads TGCGCCAGCAGCTTCTTCGGCGGGGGGGCCCCCACCGGGGAGCTGTTTTTT. It codes for CASSFFGGGAPTGELFF.

The chain couples TRBV10-3 to TRBJ2-7; no clear D. Germline assignment: CDR1 ENHRY and CDR2 SYGVKD. The CDR3 runs 13 residues. Trimming shortened V by 0 bases and J by 6 bases, and 9 bases separated the two germline ends. CDR3 in DNA: TGTGCCATCAGTGAGTCGACTGGTCGCGAGCAGTACTTC. Translation: CAISESTGREQYF.

CDR3 sequence reads: CASSPPSSGELFF. The CDR3, as DNA: TGTGCCAGCTCACCACCGTCGAGCGGGGAGCTGTTTTTT. This chain links TRBV18 with TRBJ2-2; D is unclear. Germline CDR1 and CDR2: KGHSH and LQKENI. V lost 0 bases to trimming and J lost 7 bases, with 6 bases between them. CDR3 length: 13 amino acids.

The V gene is TRBV6-2 or TRBV6-3, the J gene TRBJ2-1, with D possibly TRBD1 on 5 matching bases. This CDR3 comprises 14 residues. Trimming cost V 5 bases and J 4 bases, with 12 bases left between them. Looked up from germline, CDR1 is MNHEY and CDR2 is SVGEGT. Written as DNA, the CDR3 is TGTGCCAGCAGTCCCCGGACACCTTACAATGAGCAGTTCTTC. Amino acids: CASSPRTPYNEQFF.

CDR3 nucleotide sequence: TGTGCCAGCAGCTGGAGCGAAACCGCCTCAGATACGCAGTATTTT. Its translation: CASSWSETASDTQYF. The chain is built from TRBV5-4 and TRBJ2-3, with D unclear. Germline CDR1 SGHNT, CDR2 YYREEE (reference sequence). Trimming removed 3 bases from V and 4 bases from J, with 15 bases in between. The CDR3 spans 15 residues.